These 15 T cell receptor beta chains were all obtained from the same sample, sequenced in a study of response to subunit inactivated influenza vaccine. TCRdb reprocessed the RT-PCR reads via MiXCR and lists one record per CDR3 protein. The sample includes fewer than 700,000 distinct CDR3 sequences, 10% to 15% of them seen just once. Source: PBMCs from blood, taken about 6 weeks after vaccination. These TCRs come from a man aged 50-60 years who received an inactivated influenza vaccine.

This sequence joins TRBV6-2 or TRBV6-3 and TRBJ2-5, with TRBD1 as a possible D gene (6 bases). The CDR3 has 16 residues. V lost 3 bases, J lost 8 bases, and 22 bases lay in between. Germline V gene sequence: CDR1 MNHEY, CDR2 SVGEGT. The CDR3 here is CASSYFQGRVEKTQYF. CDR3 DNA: TGTGCCAGCAGTTATTTTCAGGGGCGGGTCGAAAAAACCCAGTACTTC.

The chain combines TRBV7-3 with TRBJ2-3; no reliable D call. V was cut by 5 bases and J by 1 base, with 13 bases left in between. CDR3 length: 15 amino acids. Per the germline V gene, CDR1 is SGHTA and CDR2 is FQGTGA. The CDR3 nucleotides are TGTGCCAGCAGCCCTAACTCGGCGGGCACAGATACGCAGTATTTT. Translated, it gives CASSPNSAGTDTQYF.

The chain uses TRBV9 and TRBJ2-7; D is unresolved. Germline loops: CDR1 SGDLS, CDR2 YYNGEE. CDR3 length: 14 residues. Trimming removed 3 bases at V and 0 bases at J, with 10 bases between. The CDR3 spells CASSADFDSYEQYF. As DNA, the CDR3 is TGTGCCAGCAGCGCCGACTTCGACTCCTACGAGCAGTACTTC. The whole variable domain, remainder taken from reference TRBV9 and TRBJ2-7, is DSGVTQTPKHLITATGQRVTLRCSPRSGDLSVYWYQQSLDQGLQFLIQYYNGEERAKGNILERFSAQQFPDLHSELNLSSLELGDSALYFCASSADFDSYEQYFGPGTRLTVT.

For the CDR3, the DNA is TGCGCCAGCAGTCACCTGTCCCCTGACAGTCCGGGGGGCTACACCTTC. Translated, it gives CASSHLSPDSPGGYTF. The rearrangement links TRBV23-1 to TRBJ1-2; possible D gene TRBD1, 5 bases. TRBV23-1 is given ORF status, its function remaining uncertain. The CDR3 length is 16 residues. Trimming removed 3 bases from V and 8 bases from J, with 22 bases in between.

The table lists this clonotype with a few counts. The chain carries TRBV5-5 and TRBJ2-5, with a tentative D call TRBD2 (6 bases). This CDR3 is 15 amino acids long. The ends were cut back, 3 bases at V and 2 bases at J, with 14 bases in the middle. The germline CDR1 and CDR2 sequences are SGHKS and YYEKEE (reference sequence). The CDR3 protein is CASSSGTSVQETQYF. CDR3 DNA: TGTGCCAGCAGCTCCGGGACTTCGGTGCAAGAGACCCAGTACTTC. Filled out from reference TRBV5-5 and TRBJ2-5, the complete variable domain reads DAGVTQSPTHLIKTRGQQVTLRCSPISGHKSVSWYQQVLGQGPQFIFQYYEKEERGRGNFPDRFSARQFPNYSSELNVNALLLGDSALYLCASSSGTSVQETQYFGPGTRLLVL.

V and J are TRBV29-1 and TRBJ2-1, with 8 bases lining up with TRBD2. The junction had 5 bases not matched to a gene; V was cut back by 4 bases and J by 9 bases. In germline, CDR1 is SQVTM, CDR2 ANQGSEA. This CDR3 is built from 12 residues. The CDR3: CSVVAGTSEQFF. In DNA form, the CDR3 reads TGCAGCGTTGTAGCGGGAACGAGTGAGCAGTTCTTC.

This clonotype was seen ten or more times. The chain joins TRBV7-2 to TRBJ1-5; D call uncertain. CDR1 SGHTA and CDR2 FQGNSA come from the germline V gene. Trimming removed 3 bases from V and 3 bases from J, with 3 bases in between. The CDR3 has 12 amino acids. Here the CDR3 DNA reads TGTGCCAGCAGCTTGCCCAATCAGCCCCAGCATTTT. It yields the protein CASSLPNQPQHF. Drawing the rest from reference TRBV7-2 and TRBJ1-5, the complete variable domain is GAGVSQSPSNKVTEKGKDVELRCDPISGHTALYWYRQSLGQGLEFLIYFQGNSAPDKSGLPSDRFSAERTGGSVSTLTIQRTQQEDSAVYLCASSLPNQPQHFGDGTRLSIL.

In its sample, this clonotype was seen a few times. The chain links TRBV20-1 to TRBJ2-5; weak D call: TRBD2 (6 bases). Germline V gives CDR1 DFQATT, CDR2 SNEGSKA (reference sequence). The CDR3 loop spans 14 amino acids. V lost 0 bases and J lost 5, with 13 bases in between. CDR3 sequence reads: CSARDFGSGETQYF. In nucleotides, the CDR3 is TGCAGTGCTAGAGATTTCGGGAGCGGGGAGACCCAGTACTTC.

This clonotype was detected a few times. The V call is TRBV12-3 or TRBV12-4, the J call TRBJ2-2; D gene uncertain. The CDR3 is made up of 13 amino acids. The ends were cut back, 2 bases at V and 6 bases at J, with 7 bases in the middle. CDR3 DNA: TGTGCCAGCAGTTTAAGGAATCCCGGGGAGCTGTTTTTT. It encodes CASSLRNPGELFF.

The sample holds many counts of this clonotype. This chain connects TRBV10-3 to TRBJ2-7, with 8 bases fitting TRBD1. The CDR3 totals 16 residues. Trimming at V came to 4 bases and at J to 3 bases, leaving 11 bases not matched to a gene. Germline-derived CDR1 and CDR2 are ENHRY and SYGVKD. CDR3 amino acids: CAISVSFTGGNYEQYF. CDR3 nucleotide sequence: TGTGCCATCAGTGTGAGTTTTACAGGGGGTAACTACGAGCAGTACTTC.

The CDR3 coding sequence is TGCAGTGCTAGAGGGGTTGGGGAGGTGGGACAGCCCCAGCATTTT. Protein product: CSARGVGEVGQPQHF. The rearrangement links TRBV20-1 to TRBJ1-5; D ambiguous. V was pared by 1 base and J by 7 bases, with 17 bases between. Germline CDR1 DFQATT, CDR2 SNEGSKA (reference sequence). This CDR3 comprises 15 residues.

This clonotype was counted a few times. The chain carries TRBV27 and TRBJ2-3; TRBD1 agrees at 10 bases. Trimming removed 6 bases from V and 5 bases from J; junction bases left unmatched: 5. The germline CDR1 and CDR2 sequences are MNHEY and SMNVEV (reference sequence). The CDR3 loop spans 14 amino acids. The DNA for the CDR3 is TGTGCCAGCAGAAAGACAGGGGGCGAAGATACGCAGTATTTT. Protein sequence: CASRKTGGEDTQYF.

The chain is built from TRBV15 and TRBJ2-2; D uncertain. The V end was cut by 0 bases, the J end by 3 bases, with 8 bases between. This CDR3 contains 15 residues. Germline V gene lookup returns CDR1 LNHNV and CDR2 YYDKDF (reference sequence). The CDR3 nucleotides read TGTGCCACCAGCAGAGATTTCCTCCACACCGGGGAGCTGTTTTTT. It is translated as CATSRDFLHTGELFF.

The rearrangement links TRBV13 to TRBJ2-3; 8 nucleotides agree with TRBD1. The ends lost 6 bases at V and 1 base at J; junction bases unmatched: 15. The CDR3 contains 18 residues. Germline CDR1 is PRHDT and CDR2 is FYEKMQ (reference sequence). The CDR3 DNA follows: TGTGCCAGCAGTGGACAGGGTCTGGGTGTCGGGGGCACAGATACGCAGTATTTT. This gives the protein CASSGQGLGVGGTDTQYF.

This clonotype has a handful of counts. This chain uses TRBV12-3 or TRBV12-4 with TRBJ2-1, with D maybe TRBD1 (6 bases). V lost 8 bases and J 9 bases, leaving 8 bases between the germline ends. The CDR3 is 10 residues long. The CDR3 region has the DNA TGTGCCAGCGGGGGCTCTGAGCAGTTCTTC. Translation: CASGGSEQFF.